This T cell receptor (beta chain) stems from a study of CD8 T cells in cerebrospinal fluid in Alzheimer's disease. Study details: Two single-cell methods, plate-based nested PCR and droplet-based sequencing, assessed CSF clonal expansion. Overall study findings and caveats: Healthy subjects less often had a clone of at least 3% than Alzheimer's patients.

TCRdb reprocessed the 10x single-cell sequencing reads, with one entry per CDR3 protein and no DNA. The sample holds approximately 1,600 distinct CDR3 sequences. This clonotype ranks as medium-sized in terms of frequency. What it binds is unknown. No participant had an acute infectious disease, and all were physically fit. A live/dead marker was used to sort live CSF cells for droplet sequencing. This TCR came from a human donor in good health. The sequenced sample was cerebrospinal fluid.

The CDR3 loop is CASSHRSRGRALFF. The chain uses TRBV11-2 and TRBJ2-2; TCRdb names TRBD1, which stays unverified in the absence of DNA. The germline gives CDR1 SGHAT, CDR2 FQNNGV. This CDR3 is built from 14 residues.